Listed below are T cell receptor beta chains from one sample, sequenced in a study of molecular identifiers for immune sequencing clone quantification. MiXCR, applied by TCRdb to the PCR reads, yields one record per CDR3 protein. The sample lists about 640,000 distinct CDR3 sequences, about 20% seen once, with around 0.9% in the top ten. Sequenced material: naive CD8+ T cells from blood, with Jurkat cell RNA spiked in. All receptors derive from a human donor in good health. Some libraries in this study had Jurkat cell RNA spiked in. CDR3s include the opening cysteine and the closing phenylalanine or tryptophan. Fields, in order: V gene, J gene, clone size, D gene, CDR3 protein, CDR3 DNA. The D gene is left open where the match is weak. The size entry is marked missing in some rows and otherwise reads once, few, many or a size class.

V: TRBV29-1
J: TRBJ2-7
size: many
D: TRBD2
CDR3: CSVGGGLAEFYEQYF
DNA: TGCAGCGTTGGTGGGGGACTAGCGGAATTCTACGAGCAGTACTTC

V: TRBV27
J: TRBJ2-5
size: few
D: -
CDR3: CASSLSAGPQETQYF
DNA: TGTGCCAGCAGTTTATCGGCAGGTCCCCAAGAGACCCAGTACTTC

V: TRBV7-9
J: TRBJ2-7
size: many
D: -
CDR3: CASSPFLTYEQYF
DNA: TGTGCCAGCAGCCCTTTCCTCACCTACGAGCAGTACTTC

V: TRBV19
J: TRBJ2-7
size: many
D: -
CDR3: CASSISATAYEQYF
DNA: TGTGCCAGTAGTATCTCCGCCACAGCCTACGAGCAGTACTTC

V: TRBV5-1
J: TRBJ2-7
size: -
D: -
CDR3: CASSLWDGTYEQYF
DNA: TGCGCCAGCAGCCTCTGGGACGGCACCTACGAGCAGTACTTC

V: TRBV20-1
J: TRBJ1-5
size: -
D: TRBD1
CDR3: CSASIGTGISNQPQHF
DNA: TGCAGTGCTAGTATCGGGACAGGGATTAGCAATCAGCCCCAGCATTTT

V: TRBV10-3
J: TRBJ1-5
size: many
D: -
CDR3: CAISESINNRYQPQHF
DNA: TGTGCCATCAGTGAGTCTATTAATAATCGCTATCAGCCCCAGCATTTT

V: TRBV12-3/TRBV12-4
J: TRBJ2-3
size: many
D: TRBD2
CDR3: CASTPSGGHPDTQYF
DNA: TGTGCCAGCACCCCTAGCGGGGGGCACCCAGATACGCAGTATTTT

V: TRBV7-9
J: TRBJ2-1
size: many
D: TRBD2
CDR3: CASSPLGGGSLSEQFF
DNA: TGTGCCAGCAGCCCCCTCGGCGGGGGATCGCTCAGTGAGCAGTTCTTC

V: TRBV5-8
J: TRBJ2-6
size: many
D: -
CDR3: CASSFTDISLSGANVLTF
DNA: TGTGCCAGCAGCTTTACAGATATCTCTCTCTCTGGGGCCAACGTCCTGACTTTC

V: TRBV13
J: TRBJ1-1
size: -
D: -
CDR3: CTSSPRVLNTEAFF
DNA: TGTACCAGCAGCCCTAGGGTTCTGAACACTGAAGCTTTCTTT

V: TRBV27
J: TRBJ1-5
size: many
D: -
CDR3: CATSSASNQPQHF
DNA: TGTGCCACCTCCTCGGCCAGCAATCAGCCCCAGCATTTT

V: TRBV5-5
J: TRBJ2-7
size: many
D: TRBD1
CDR3: CASSQGQGAGYEQYF
DNA: TGTGCCAGCAGCCAAGGACAGGGGGCAGGCTACGAGCAGTACTTC

V: TRBV20-1
J: TRBJ2-7
size: -
D: -
CDR3: CSASDFSNYEQYF
DNA: TGCAGTGCCTCGGACTTCTCTAATTACGAGCAGTACTTC

V: TRBV20-1
J: TRBJ2-7
size: many
D: TRBD2
CDR3: CSARDLGLGSEQYF
DNA: TGCAGTGCTAGAGATCTAGGACTAGGATCCGAGCAGTACTTC

V: TRBV10-3
J: TRBJ2-7
size: -
D: -
CDR3: CAVAAATDRAYEQYF
DNA: TGTGCCGTCGCCGCGGCGACGGACCGAGCCTACGAGCAGTACTTC

V: TRBV27
J: TRBJ1-2
size: -
D: -
CDR3: CASSPRDPLPYGYTF
DNA: TGTGCCAGCAGTCCCCGCGACCCTTTACCCTATGGCTACACCTTC

V: TRBV6-5
J: TRBJ2-5
size: many
D: TRBD1
CDR3: CASSSVLRTGTQETQYF
DNA: TGTGCCAGCAGTTCCGTTCTAAGGACAGGGACCCAAGAGACCCAGTACTTC

V: TRBV7-2
J: TRBJ2-1
size: -
D: TRBD1
CDR3: CASSYAPGQGSEQFF
DNA: TGTGCCAGCAGCTACGCCCCGGGACAGGGGAGTGAGCAGTTCTTC

V: TRBV29-1
J: TRBJ1-1
size: many
D: -
CDR3: CSVLGFSTEAFF
DNA: TGCAGCGTTCTAGGGTTTAGCACTGAAGCTTTCTTT

V: TRBV27
J: TRBJ2-2
size: few
D: -
CDR3: CASSFMTVGGNTGELFF
DNA: TGTGCCAGCAGTTTTATGACAGTCGGCGGGAACACCGGGGAGCTGTTTTTT

V: TRBV19
J: TRBJ2-3
size: -
D: -
CDR3: CASSIWAGGASTDTQYF
DNA: TGTGCCAGTAGTATATGGGCTGGCGGGGCTAGCACAGATACGCAGTATTTT

V: TRBV20-1
J: TRBJ2-3
size: many
D: -
CDR3: CSARILLGEITDTQYF
DNA: TGCAGTGCTAGAATCCTCCTTGGGGAAATCACAGATACGCAGTATTTT

V: TRBV6-6
J: TRBJ2-2
size: many
D: -
CDR3: CASSYSAELFF
DNA: TGTGCCAGCAGTTACTCTGCGGAGCTGTTTTTT

V: TRBV5-1
J: TRBJ2-7
size: many
D: TRBD1
CDR3: CASSFGTDYEQYF
DNA: TGTGCCAGCAGCTTCGGGACAGACTACGAGCAGTACTTC

V: TRBV25-1
J: TRBJ1-1
size: many
D: -
CDR3: CASSRGHLNTEAFF
DNA: TGTGCCAGCAGTCGAGGACACCTGAACACTGAAGCTTTCTTT

V: TRBV4-1
J: TRBJ2-7
size: few
D: TRBD2
CDR3: CASSQAFPSGGAYEQYF
DNA: TGCGCCAGCAGCCAAGCTTTCCCTAGCGGGGGGGCCTACGAGCAGTACTTC

V: TRBV4-3
J: TRBJ2-7
size: many
D: -
CDR3: CASSQSGSYEQYF
DNA: TGCGCCAGCAGCCAGTCCGGGTCGTACGAGCAGTACTTC

V: TRBV19
J: TRBJ2-5
size: many
D: -
CDR3: CASSIGGAYQETQYF
DNA: TGTGCCAGTAGTATAGGCGGGGCCTATCAAGAGACCCAGTACTTC

V: TRBV6-2/TRBV6-3
J: TRBJ2-1
size: -
D: TRBD2
CDR3: CASSTLVAGAPRPGEQFF
DNA: TGTGCCAGCAGCACTCTCGTAGCGGGAGCCCCTCGTCCCGGTGAGCAGTTCTTC

V: TRBV4-3
J: TRBJ2-7
size: many
D: -
CDR3: CASSREGGVIYEQYF
DNA: TGCGCCAGCAGCCGTGAGGGGGGGGTTATTTACGAGCAGTACTTC

V: TRBV20-1
J: TRBJ2-6
size: many
D: TRBD1
CDR3: CSARDRRFSSGANVLTF
DNA: TGCAGTGCTAGGGACAGGCGGTTCTCATCTGGGGCCAACGTCCTGACTTTC

V: TRBV19
J: TRBJ2-1
size: -
D: -
CDR3: CASRGREPGYNEQFF
DNA: TGTGCCAGTAGGGGACGGGAACCGGGCTACAATGAGCAGTTCTTC

V: TRBV30
J: TRBJ1-1
size: few
D: -
CDR3: CAWSKHMDTEAFF
DNA: TGTGCCTGGAGTAAACATATGGACACTGAAGCTTTCTTT

V: TRBV7-9
J: TRBJ1-1
size: many
D: TRBD1
CDR3: CASRSPGGIDTEAFF
DNA: TGTGCCAGCAGATCCCCAGGGGGCATTGACACTGAAGCTTTCTTT

V: TRBV2
J: TRBJ2-7
size: many
D: TRBD1
CDR3: CASSEGDSYYEQYF
DNA: TGTGCCAGCAGCGAAGGGGACAGCTACTACGAGCAGTACTTC

V: TRBV6-2/TRBV6-3
J: TRBJ2-7
size: -
D: -
CDR3: CASSYSEGQGPYEQYF
DNA: TGTGCCAGCAGTTACTCGGAGGGCCAGGGGCCCTACGAGCAGTACTTC

V: TRBV12-3/TRBV12-4
J: TRBJ1-6
size: many
D: TRBD1
CDR3: CASSRMGQSYRALHF
DNA: TGTGCCAGCAGCCGTATGGGACAGAGCTACCGGGCCCTCCACTTT

V: TRBV19
J: TRBJ1-6
size: -
D: -
CDR3: CASSPVLTNSPLHF
DNA: TGTGCCAGTAGTCCGGTCCTCACCAATTCACCCCTCCACTTT

V: TRBV15
J: TRBJ2-1
size: few
D: -
CDR3: CATSLTGNNEQFF
DNA: TGTGCCACCAGCCTCACAGGGAACAATGAGCAGTTCTTC

V: TRBV28
J: TRBJ1-1
size: many
D: TRBD1
CDR3: CASRAGQGYPEAFF
DNA: TGTGCCAGCAGAGCGGGACAGGGTTACCCTGAAGCTTTCTTT

V: TRBV30
J: TRBJ2-1
size: -
D: TRBD1
CDR3: CAWSVLTGGYNEQFF
DNA: TGTGCCTGGAGTGTACTAACAGGGGGGTACAATGAGCAGTTCTTC

V: TRBV7-9
J: TRBJ2-7
size: -
D: TRBD1
CDR3: CASSGDRDFYEQYF
DNA: TGTGCCAGCAGCGGGGACAGGGACTTCTACGAGCAGTACTTC

V: TRBV12-5
J: TRBJ1-5
size: many
D: -
CDR3: CASGPTNQPQHF
DNA: TGTGCTAGTGGTCCTACTAATCAGCCCCAGCATTTT

V: TRBV6-6
J: TRBJ2-7
size: many
D: -
CDR3: CASSPSLSEQYF
DNA: TGTGCCAGCAGTCCCTCGCTTTCCGAGCAGTACTTC

V: TRBV4-1
J: TRBJ2-6
size: many
D: -
CDR3: CASMAGAGANVLTF
DNA: TGCGCCAGCATGGCAGGGGCCGGGGCCAACGTCCTGACTTTC

V: TRBV20-1
J: TRBJ2-7
size: -
D: TRBD1
CDR3: CSAPFLAGTGKYEQYF
DNA: TGCAGTGCACCCTTCCTGGCTGGGACAGGGAAATACGAGCAGTACTTC

V: TRBV12-3/TRBV12-4
J: TRBJ2-1
size: -
D: -
CDR3: CASTPDDTWNEQFF
DNA: TGTGCCAGCACCCCGGATGATACTTGGAATGAGCAGTTCTTC